The rows below give T cell receptor beta chains drawn from one sample of a study of control samples from healthy donors and cancer patients. The data were produced by immunoSEQ multiplex PCR, yet TCRdb's version contains in-frame clones alone and is incomplete. The table has 78,000 or so clones, less than 90% seen once. Sequencing used blood. The receptors shown here come from a woman aged 50 to 65 in good health. CDR3s leave out the opening cysteine and the closing phenylalanine or tryptophan. Rows give clone size only sometimes, using once, few, many, or a class for an expanded clone.

size | J | V | CDR3
few | TRBJ1-4 | TRBV7-9 | ASSRRGAHQKLF
. | TRBJ2-1 | TRBV11-3 | ASSLGLAGVEQF
. | TRBJ2-7 | TRBV3-1/TRBV3-2 | ASSGLAGTYEQY
. | TRBJ2-7 | TRBV21-1 | ASSRRGKGPLYEQY
. | TRBJ2-1 | TRBV11-2 | ASSPIKGYNEQF
. | TRBJ1-2 | TRBV3-1/TRBV3-2 | ASSHSTGIYGYT
. | TRBJ1-5 | TRBV29-1 | SVGGSSNQPQH
. | TRBJ2-3 | TRBV23-1 | ASSHHVTDTQY
. | TRBJ2-5 | TRBV28 | ASNGSGGGGETQY
. | TRBJ1-6 | TRBV3-1/TRBV3-2 | ASSQGIQGQGPYNSPLH
once | TRBJ2-7 | TRBV10-2 | ASTPGSSSREQY
. | TRBJ1-1 | TRBV10-3 | AIVPNQGAVAF
. | TRBJ2-6 | TRBV11-2 | ASSPGTGANVLT
. | TRBJ1-2 | TRBV6-1 | ASSEGGGGNYGYT
. | TRBJ1-1 | TRBV5-4 | ASSWRGSETEAF
once | TRBJ2-1 | TRBV11-1 | ASVKGGGYEQF
. | TRBJ2-5 | TRBV24-1 | ATSDSRGGETQY
. | TRBJ1-1 | TRBV7-9 | ASSARQGMTEAF
few | TRBJ2-1 | TRBV30 | AWSVNTGRDDIPVSYNEQF
. | TRBJ1-2 | TRBV5-1 | ASSFQGQFNYGYT
. | TRBJ1-4 | TRBV4-1 | ASSQVPREKLF
. | TRBJ2-1 | TRBV5-1 | ASSEGARYNEQF
. | TRBJ2-5 | TRBV4-2 | ASSQELGLADFQETQY
once | TRBJ2-7 | TRBV2 | ASTRSLYEQY
. | TRBJ1-4 | TRBV19 | ATRDRGTRGEKLF
. | TRBJ2-7 | TRBV19 | ASSTSVSYEQY
. | TRBJ2-7 | TRBV12-3/TRBV12-4 | ASSLVGEPQY
. | TRBJ1-6 | TRBV7-8 | ASSPFTIQGSRYNSPLH
. | TRBJ1-4 | TRBV3-1/TRBV3-2 | ASSQLRGNEKLF
. | TRBJ2-2 | TRBV11-2 | ASSTDRASGELF
once | TRBJ2-7 | TRBV27 | ASSSTGTGGYEQY
. | TRBJ2-3 | TRBV6-5 | ASINREFTDTQY
. | TRBJ2-1 | TRBV28 | ASSSPAGANEQF
. | TRBJ2-7 | TRBV29-1 | SVGFGPYEQY
few | TRBJ2-4 | TRBV21-1 | ASSKSQGKNIQY
. | TRBJ2-7 | TRBV4-2 | ASSAGLAIEQY
once | TRBJ2-7 | TRBV13 | ASSLYQGTKSYEQY
. | TRBJ1-1 | TRBV5-1 | ASSLGWKNTEAF
. | TRBJ2-3 | TRBV10-1 | ASSGSGDTQY
. | TRBJ2-1 | TRBV4-1 | ASSTGTGKYNEQF
. | TRBJ2-1 | TRBV5-1 | ASSSVAGIDEQF
. | TRBJ1-4 | TRBV30 | AWETGSNEKLF
. | TRBJ1-5 | TRBV3-1/TRBV3-2 | ASSRDRGVHQPQH
. | TRBJ2-1 | TRBV10-2 | ASSGRTSYNEQF
. | TRBJ2-1 | TRBV4-2 | ASSQLQGEWNEQF
. | TRBJ1-2 | TRBV6-5 | ASTTPGQGPYGYT
. | TRBJ1-2 | TRBV4-1 | ASSQDWDAAYGYT